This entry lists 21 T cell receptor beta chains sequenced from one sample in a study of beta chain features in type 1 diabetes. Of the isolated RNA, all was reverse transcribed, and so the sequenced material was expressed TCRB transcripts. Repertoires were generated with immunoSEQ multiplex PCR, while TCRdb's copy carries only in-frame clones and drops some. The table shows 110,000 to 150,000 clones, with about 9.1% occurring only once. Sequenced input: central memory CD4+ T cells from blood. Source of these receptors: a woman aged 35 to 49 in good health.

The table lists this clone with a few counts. CDR3: CASTWLGVGEAFF. The CDR3 DNA reads TGTGCCAGCACTTGGCTAGGGGTCGGTGAAGCTTTCTTT. The chain combines TRBV9 with TRBJ1-1, with D possibly being TRBD1 (5 bases). This CDR3 comprises 13 residues. Trimming left V 6 bases short and J 7 bases short, with 16 bases between. Germline V gene lookup returns CDR1 SGDLS and CDR2 YYNGEE.

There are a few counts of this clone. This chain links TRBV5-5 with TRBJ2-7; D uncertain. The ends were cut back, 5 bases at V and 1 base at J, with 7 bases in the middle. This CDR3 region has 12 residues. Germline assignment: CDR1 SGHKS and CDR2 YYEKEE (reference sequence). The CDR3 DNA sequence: TGTGCCAGCAGTCTAAGATCCTACGAGCAGTACTTC. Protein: CASSLRSYEQYF.

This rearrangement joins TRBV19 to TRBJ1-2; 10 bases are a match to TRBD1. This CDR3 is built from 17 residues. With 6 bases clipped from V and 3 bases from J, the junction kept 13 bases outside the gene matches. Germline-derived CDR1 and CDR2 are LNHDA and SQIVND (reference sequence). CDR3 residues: CASRAGTGATSYYGYTF. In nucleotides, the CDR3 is TGTGCCAGTAGGGCCGGGACAGGGGCAACTAGCTACTATGGCTACACCTTC.

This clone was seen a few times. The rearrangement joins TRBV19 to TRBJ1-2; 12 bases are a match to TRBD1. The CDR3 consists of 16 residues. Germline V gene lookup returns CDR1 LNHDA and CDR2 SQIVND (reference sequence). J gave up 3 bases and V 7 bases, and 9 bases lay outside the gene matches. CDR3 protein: CASNPRDRGLYYGYTF. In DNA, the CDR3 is TGTGCCAGTAACCCCCGGGACAGGGGGCTATACTATGGCTACACCTTC.

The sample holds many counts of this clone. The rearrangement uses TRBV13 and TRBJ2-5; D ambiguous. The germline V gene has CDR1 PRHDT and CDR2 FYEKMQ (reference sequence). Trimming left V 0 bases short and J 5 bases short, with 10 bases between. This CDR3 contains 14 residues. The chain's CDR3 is CASSLGRVAETQYF. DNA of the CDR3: TGTGCCAGCAGCTTAGGACGGGTTGCGGAGACCCAGTACTTC.

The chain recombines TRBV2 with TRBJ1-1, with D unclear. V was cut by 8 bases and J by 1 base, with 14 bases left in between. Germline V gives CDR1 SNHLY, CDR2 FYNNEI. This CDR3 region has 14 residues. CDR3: CASWMREANTEAFF. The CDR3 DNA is TGTGCCAGCTGGATGCGGGAAGCGAACACTGAAGCTTTCTTT.

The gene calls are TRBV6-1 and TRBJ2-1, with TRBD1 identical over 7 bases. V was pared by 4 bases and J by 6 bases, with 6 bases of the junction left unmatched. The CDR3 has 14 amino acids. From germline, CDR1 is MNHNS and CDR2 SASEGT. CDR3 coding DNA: TGTGCCAGCAGTGGTCTCAGGGGGAGCAATGAGCAGTTCTTC. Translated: CASSGLRGSNEQFF.

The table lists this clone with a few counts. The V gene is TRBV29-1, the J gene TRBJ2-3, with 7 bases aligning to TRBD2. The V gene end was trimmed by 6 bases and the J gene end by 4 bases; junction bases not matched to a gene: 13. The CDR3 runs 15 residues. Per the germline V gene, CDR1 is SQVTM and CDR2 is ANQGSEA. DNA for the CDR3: TGCAGCGTGGGGGGGACCGCACGAGGCCCAGATACGCAGTATTTT. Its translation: CSVGGTARGPDTQYF.

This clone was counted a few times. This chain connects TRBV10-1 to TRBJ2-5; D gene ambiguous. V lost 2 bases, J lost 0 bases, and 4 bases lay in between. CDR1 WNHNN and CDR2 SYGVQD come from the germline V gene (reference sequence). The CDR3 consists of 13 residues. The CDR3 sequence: CASSEGHQETQYF. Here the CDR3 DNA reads TGCGCCAGCAGTGAGGGGCACCAAGAGACCCAGTACTTC.

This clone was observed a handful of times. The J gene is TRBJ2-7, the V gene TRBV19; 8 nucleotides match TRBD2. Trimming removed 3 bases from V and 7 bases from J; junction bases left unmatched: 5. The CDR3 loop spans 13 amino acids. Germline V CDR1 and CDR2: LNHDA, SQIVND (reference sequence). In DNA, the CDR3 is TGTGCCAGTAGTATCAACCGGGGGGGGGAGCAGTACTTC. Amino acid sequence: CASSINRGGEQYF.

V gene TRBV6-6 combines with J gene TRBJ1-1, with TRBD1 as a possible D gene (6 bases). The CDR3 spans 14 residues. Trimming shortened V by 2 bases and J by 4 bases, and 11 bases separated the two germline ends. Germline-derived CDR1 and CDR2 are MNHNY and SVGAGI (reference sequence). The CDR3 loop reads CASSYRGGATEAFF. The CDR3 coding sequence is TGTGCCAGCAGTTACAGAGGGGGAGCCACTGAAGCTTTCTTT.

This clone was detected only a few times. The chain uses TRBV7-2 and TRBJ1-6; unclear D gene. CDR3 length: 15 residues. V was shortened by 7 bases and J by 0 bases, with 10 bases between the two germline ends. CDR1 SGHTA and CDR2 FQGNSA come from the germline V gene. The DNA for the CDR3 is TGTGCCAGCATGCCATGGAGCTCCTATAATTCACCCCTCCACTTT. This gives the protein CASMPWSSYNSPLHF.

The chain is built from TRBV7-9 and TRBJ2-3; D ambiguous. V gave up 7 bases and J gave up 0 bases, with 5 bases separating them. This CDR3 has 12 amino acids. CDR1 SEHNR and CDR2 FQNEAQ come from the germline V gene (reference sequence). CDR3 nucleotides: TGTGCCAGCACCCTGAGCACAGATACGCAGTATTTT. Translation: CASTLSTDTQYF.

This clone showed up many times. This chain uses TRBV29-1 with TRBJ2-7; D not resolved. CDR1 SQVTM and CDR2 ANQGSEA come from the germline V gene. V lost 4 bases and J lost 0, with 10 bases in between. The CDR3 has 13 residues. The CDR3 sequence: CSVGGWSSYEQYF. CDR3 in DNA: TGCAGCGTTGGCGGCTGGAGCTCCTACGAGCAGTACTTC.

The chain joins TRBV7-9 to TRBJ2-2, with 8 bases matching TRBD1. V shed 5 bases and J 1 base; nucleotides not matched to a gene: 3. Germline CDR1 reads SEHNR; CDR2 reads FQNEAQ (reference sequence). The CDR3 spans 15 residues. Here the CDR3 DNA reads TGTGCCAGCAGCCCCGGGACAGGGAACACCGGGGAGCTGTTTTTT. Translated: CASSPGTGNTGELFF.

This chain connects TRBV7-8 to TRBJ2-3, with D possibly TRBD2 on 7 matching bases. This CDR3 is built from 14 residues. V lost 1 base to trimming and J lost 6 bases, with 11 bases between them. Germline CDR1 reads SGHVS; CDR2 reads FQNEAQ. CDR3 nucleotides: TGTGCCAGCAGCTTAGGGGGGGGGCCCGATACGCAGTATTTT. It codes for CASSLGGGPDTQYF.

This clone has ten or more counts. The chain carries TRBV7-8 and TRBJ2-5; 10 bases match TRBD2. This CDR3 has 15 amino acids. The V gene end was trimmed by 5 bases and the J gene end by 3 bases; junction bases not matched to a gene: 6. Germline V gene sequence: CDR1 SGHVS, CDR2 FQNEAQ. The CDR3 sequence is CASSVRGLAEETQYF. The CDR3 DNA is TGTGCCAGCAGCGTCCGTGGACTAGCGGAAGAGACCCAGTACTTC.

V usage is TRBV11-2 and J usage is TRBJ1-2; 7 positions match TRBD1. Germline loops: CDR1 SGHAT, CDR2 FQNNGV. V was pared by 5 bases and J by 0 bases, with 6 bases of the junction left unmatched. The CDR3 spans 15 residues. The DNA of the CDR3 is TGTGCCAGCAGCACATCCGGGACAGCTAACTATGGCTACACCTTC. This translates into CASSTSGTANYGYTF.

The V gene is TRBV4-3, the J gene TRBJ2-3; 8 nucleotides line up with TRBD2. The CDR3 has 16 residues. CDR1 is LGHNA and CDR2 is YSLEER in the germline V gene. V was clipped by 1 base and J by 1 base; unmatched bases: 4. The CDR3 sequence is CASSQGNSGGTDTQYF. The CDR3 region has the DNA TGCGCCAGCAGCCAAGGAAATAGCGGGGGCACAGATACGCAGTATTTT.

In DNA, the CDR3 is TGTGCCAGCAGTGACAGGGGAGAGACTGAAGCTTTCTTT. Its translation is CASSDRGETEAFF. The chain has TRBV6-5 and TRBJ1-1, with 8 bases fitting TRBD1. V was clipped by 5 bases and J by 5 bases; unmatched bases: 4. This CDR3 is 13 amino acids long. Per the germline V gene, CDR1 is MNHEY and CDR2 is SVGAGI.

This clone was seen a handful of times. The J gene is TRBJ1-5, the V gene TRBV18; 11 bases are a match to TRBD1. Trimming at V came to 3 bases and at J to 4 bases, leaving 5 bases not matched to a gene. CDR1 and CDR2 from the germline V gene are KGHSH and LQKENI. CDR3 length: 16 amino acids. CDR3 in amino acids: CASSPGTGGMNQPQHF. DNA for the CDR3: TGTGCCAGCTCACCCGGGACAGGGGGAATGAATCAGCCCCAGCATTTT.